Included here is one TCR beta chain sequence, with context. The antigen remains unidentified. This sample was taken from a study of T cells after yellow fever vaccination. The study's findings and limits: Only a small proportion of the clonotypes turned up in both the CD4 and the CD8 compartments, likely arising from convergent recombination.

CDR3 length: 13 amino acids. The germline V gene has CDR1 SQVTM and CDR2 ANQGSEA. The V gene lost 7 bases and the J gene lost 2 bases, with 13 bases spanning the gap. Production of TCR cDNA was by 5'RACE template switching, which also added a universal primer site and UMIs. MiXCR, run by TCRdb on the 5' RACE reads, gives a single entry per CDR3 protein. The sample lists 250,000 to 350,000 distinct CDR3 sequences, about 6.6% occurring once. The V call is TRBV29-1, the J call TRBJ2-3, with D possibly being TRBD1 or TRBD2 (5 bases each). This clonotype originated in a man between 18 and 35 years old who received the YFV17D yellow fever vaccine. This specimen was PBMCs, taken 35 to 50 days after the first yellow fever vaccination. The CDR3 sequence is CSGAGTYTDTQYF. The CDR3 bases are TGCAGCGGGGCCGGGACCTACACAGATACGCAGTATTTT.